The text below deals with one T cell receptor (beta chain). Its antigen is currently unknown. The data were taken from a study of a mutant IDH1 vaccine in newly diagnosed glioma. Study-wide background: Patients had received radiotherapy, temozolomide, or both previously, most receiving both.

Measured with immunoSEQ multiplex PCR; TCRdb has only the in-frame clones, and not every one. The top ten clones hold approximately 5% of a sample with roughly 130,000 clones, about four fifths of them seen once. Stated time point: week 11, during vaccination. The investigators gave 300 ug of mutant IDH1 20-mer peptide in each vaccine dose, together with topical imiquimod. The CDR3 sequence is 15 residues long. V lost 0 bases and J lost 2, with 11 bases in between. In germline, CDR1 is LGHNA, CDR2 YSLEER. Sequenced here: PBMCs, sampled from a glioma patient whose treatment included an IDH1 peptide vaccine. The sequence was obtained from a middle-aged man with glioma. The V and J genes are TRBV4-3 and TRBJ2-7; the D gene is possibly TRBD1 (5 bases). Here the CDR3 reads CASSQDRAGTYEQYF. The CDR3 DNA follows: TGCGCCAGCAGCCAAGATCGGGCAGGGACCTACGAGCAGTACTTC.